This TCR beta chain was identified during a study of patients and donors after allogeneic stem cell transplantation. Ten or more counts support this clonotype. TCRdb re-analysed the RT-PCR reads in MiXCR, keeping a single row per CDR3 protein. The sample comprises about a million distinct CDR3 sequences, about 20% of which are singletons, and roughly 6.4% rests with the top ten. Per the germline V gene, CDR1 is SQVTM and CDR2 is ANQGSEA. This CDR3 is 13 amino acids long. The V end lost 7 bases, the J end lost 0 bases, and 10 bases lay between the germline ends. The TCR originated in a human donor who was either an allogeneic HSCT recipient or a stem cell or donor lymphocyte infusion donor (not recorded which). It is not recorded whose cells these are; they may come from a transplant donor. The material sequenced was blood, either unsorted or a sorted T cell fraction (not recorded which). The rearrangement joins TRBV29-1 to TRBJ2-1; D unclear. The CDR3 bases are TGCAGCGGTACAGCGAGCTCCTACAATGAGCAGTTCTTC. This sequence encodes CSGTASSYNEQFF.